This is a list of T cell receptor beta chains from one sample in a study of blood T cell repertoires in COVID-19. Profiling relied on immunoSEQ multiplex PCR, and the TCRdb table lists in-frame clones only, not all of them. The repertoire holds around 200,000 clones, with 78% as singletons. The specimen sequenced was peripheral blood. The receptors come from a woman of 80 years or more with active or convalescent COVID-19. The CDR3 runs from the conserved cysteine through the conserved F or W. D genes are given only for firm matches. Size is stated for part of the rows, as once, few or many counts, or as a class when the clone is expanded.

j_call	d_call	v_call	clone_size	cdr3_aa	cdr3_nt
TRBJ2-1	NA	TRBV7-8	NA	CASSLPGQLYNEQFF	TGTGCCAGCAGCTTACCGGGACAACTCTACAATGAGCAGTTCTTC
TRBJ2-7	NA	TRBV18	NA	CASSPAGVEYEQYF	TGTGCCAGCTCACCAGCCGGTGTGGAGTACGAGCAGTACTTC
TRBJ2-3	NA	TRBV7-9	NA	CASSLLLTDTQYF	TGTGCCAGCAGCTTACTGTTGACAGATACGCAGTATTTT
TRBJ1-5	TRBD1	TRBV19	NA	CASRANPGQGAQPQHF	TGTGCCAGTAGGGCTAACCCGGGACAGGGTGCTCAGCCCCAGCATTTT
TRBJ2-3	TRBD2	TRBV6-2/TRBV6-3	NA	CASSYSRSSGGLTDTQYF	TGTGCCAGCAGTTACTCGAGGTCTAGCGGGGGGCTCACAGATACGCAGTATTTT
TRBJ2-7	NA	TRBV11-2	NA	CASSLRPGELGEQYF	TGTGCCAGCAGCTTAAGGCCTGGAGAGCTCGGCGAGCAGTACTTC
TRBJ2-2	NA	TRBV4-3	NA	CASSQDLSGELFF	TGCGCCAGCAGCCAAGACCTATCCGGGGAGCTGTTTTTT
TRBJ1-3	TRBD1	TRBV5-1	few	CASSLAGTGYGNTIYF	TGCGCCAGCAGCTTAGCCGGGACAGGGTATGGAAACACCATATATTTT
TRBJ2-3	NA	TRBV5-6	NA	CASSFLGGVFTDTQYF	TGTGCCAGCAGCTTTCTGGGGGGAGTCTTCACAGATACGCAGTATTTT
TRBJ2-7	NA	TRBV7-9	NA	CASSSGQAKTYEQYF	TGTGCCAGCTCCTCCGGTCAGGCCAAGACCTACGAGCAGTACTTC
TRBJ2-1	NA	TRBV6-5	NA	CASSSVWGGLGNEQFF	TGTGCCAGCAGTTCGGTATGGGGGGGGCTAGGCAATGAGCAGTTCTTC
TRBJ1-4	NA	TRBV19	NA	CASSMISGGNEKLFF	TGTGCCAGTAGTATGATCTCGGGAGGTAATGAAAAACTGTTTTTT
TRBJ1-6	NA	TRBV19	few	CASQMTVNRSSYNSPLHF	TGTGCCAGCCAGATGACCGTCAACAGGAGCTCCTATAATTCACCCCTCCACTTT
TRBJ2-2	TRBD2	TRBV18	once	CASSPRFGLAVITGELFF	TGTGCCAGCTCACCACGCTTCGGACTAGCGGTAATAACCGGGGAGCTGTTTTTT
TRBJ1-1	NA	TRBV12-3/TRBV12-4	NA	CASSLRGNTEAFF	TGTGCCAGCAGTTTACGGGGAAACACTGAAGCTTTCTTT
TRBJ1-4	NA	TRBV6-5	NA	CASSYRGGRYEKLFF	TGTGCCAGCAGTTACCGGGGGGGCAGATATGAAAAACTGTTTTTT
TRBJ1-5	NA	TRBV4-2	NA	CASSPGDYSNQPQHF	TGTGCCAGCAGCCCGGGAGATTATAGCAATCAGCCCCAGCATTTT